The 31 T cell receptor beta chains in this list originate from one sample, sequenced in a study of PD-1 blockade in classical Hodgkin lymphoma. Repertoires were generated with immunoSEQ multiplex PCR, while TCRdb's copy carries only in-frame clones and drops some. Of about 28,000 clones in the sample, over 80% were seen once. Every patient had relapsed following autologous stem cell transplantation, and cohorts differed in brentuximab vedotin exposure. Sequencing was performed on peripheral blood mononuclear cells (PBMCs), taken before the second cycle of nivolumab. Every receptor here comes from a human donor with classical Hodgkin lymphoma.

The gene calls are TRBV10-3 and TRBJ2-7; 10 positions match TRBD2. V shed 6 bases and J 3 bases; nucleotides not matched to a gene: 8. CDR3 size: 15 residues. The V gene's germline CDR1 is ENHRY and CDR2 SYGVKD. The CDR3 DNA reads as TGTGCCATCAGCAACAGCGGGAGGGGGCTCTACGAGCAGTACTTC. Translation: CAISNSGRGLYEQYF.

The genes are TRBV5-1 and TRBJ2-2, with 7 positions matching TRBD2. J lost 0 bases, V lost 0 bases, and 8 bases had no gene match. This CDR3 contains 18 residues. CDR1 is SGHRS and CDR2 is YFSETQ in the germline V gene. CDR3 amino acids: CASSLGPPRGANTGELFF. As DNA, the CDR3 is TGCGCCAGCAGCTTGGGGCCCCCTCGGGGGGCGAACACCGGGGAGCTGTTTTTT.

The rearrangement uses TRBV4-3 and TRBJ2-7, with 9 bases fitting TRBD1. J lost 7 bases, V lost 0 bases, and 7 bases had no gene match. The CDR3 covers 15 residues. Germline CDR1 reads LGHNA; CDR2 reads YSLEER. The CDR3 loop reads CASSQDRGQGREQYF. CDR3 DNA: TGCGCCAGCAGCCAAGATCGGGGACAGGGCCGGGAGCAGTACTTC.

This clone was counted a single time. The CDR3 sequence is CASSEGTGGALDTQYF. In DNA form, the CDR3 reads TGTGCCAGCAGTGAAGGGACAGGGGGCGCGTTGGATACGCAGTATTTT. The chain employs TRBV6-1 and TRBJ2-3; 11 bases align to TRBD1. The CDR3 is 16 residues long. The V and J ends lost 1 base and 6 bases, in that order; junction bases with no gene match: 6. CDR1 MNHNS and CDR2 SASEGT come from the germline V gene.

This clone came up a few times. The genes are TRBV7-2 and TRBJ1-1, with D tentatively TRBD1 (6 bases). The CDR3 contains 18 residues. Trimming removed 1 base from V and 1 base from J, with 19 bases in between. Per germline, CDR1 SGHTA and CDR2 FQGNSA. Written as DNA, the CDR3 is TGTGCCAGCAGCTTAGATCACGGGGGCTGGAGGGGGAACACTGAAGCTTTCTTT. Its translation: CASSLDHGGWRGNTEAFF.

The chain employs TRBV28 and TRBJ2-3; no definite D call. The CDR3 is 14 residues long. Germline V gene sequence: CDR1 MDHEN, CDR2 SYDVKM. Trimming shortened V by 6 bases and J by 2 bases, and 12 bases separated the two germline ends. The CDR3 here is CASSQTSVTDTQYF. CDR3 nucleotide sequence: TGTGCCAGCAGCCAGACCAGTGTCACAGATACGCAGTATTTT.

The chain couples TRBV10-3 to TRBJ2-6; D is undetermined. The CDR3 contains 13 residues. Trimming removed 8 bases at V and 2 bases at J, with 7 bases between. Germline V CDR1 and CDR2: ENHRY, SYGVKD. CDR3 region: CAIPGAGANVLTF. The CDR3 nucleotides are TGTGCCATCCCCGGCGCTGGGGCCAACGTCCTGACTTTC.

The chain is built from TRBV4-2 and TRBJ1-2; 8 bases match TRBD1. Germline values: CDR1 LGHNA, CDR2 YNFKEQ. The CDR3 contains 14 residues. The junction had 5 bases not matched to a gene; V was cut back by 4 bases and J by 4 bases. The CDR3 loop reads CASSPDRAPYGYTF. The CDR3 DNA reads TGTGCCAGCAGCCCGGACAGGGCTCCCTATGGCTACACCTTC.

This clone was counted a single time. This chain joins TRBV10-3 and TRBJ2-3; no clear D gene. In germline, CDR1 is ENHRY, CDR2 SYGVKD. The CDR3 is 12 amino acids. Trimming took 3 bases from V and 4 from J, leaving 5 bases between them. The CDR3 sequence is CAISDLADTQYF. In DNA form, the CDR3 reads TGTGCCATCAGTGATCTAGCAGATACGCAGTATTTT.

The J gene is TRBJ2-3, the V gene TRBV29-1; no definite D call. This CDR3 comprises 14 residues. Trimming removed 2 bases at V and 2 bases at J, with 11 bases between. Per germline, CDR1 SQVTM and CDR2 ANQGSEA. The chain's CDR3 is CSVETRPSTDTQYF. CDR3 DNA sequence: TGCAGCGTTGAAACCCGGCCCTCCACAGATACGCAGTATTTT.

The chain carries TRBV6-5 and TRBJ2-7, with a possible D match to TRBD2 (5 bases). This CDR3 is built from 12 residues. Trimming pared 5 bases from V and 6 bases from J, leaving 11 bases between. Germline V gives CDR1 MNHEY, CDR2 SVGAGI. CDR3 DNA: TGTGCCAGCAGTCCACCAGGAGGCGAGCAGTACTTC. As protein: CASSPPGGEQYF.

The chain is built from TRBV7-2 and TRBJ1-5; 8 bases are shared with TRBD1. With V trimmed by 0 bases and J by 4 bases, 2 bases remained unmatched. Germline lookup yields CDR1 SGHTA and CDR2 FQGNSA. CDR3 size: 15 residues. The CDR3: CASSLATGGNQPQHF. The CDR3 DNA sequence: TGTGCCAGCAGCTTAGCAACAGGGGGAAATCAGCCCCAGCATTTT.

The chain links TRBV19 to TRBJ1-2, with D unresolved. CDR3 length: 14 amino acids. Trimming removed 3 bases from V and 1 base from J, with 9 bases in between. The germline CDR1 and CDR2 sequences are LNHDA and SQIVND (reference sequence). As DNA, the CDR3 is TGTGCCAGTAGTATCAACCAGTATAACTATGGCTACACCTTC. It yields the protein CASSINQYNYGYTF.

This clone was seen just once. The chain links TRBV6-5 to TRBJ1-4; 10 bases map to TRBD1. This CDR3 contains 15 residues. Germline loops: CDR1 MNHEY, CDR2 SVGAGI. V shed 4 bases and J 5 bases; nucleotides not matched to a gene: 4. The CDR3 sequence: CASSLDRGKNEKLFF. DNA of the CDR3: TGTGCCAGCAGTTTGGACAGGGGGAAGAATGAAAAACTGTTTTTT.

The gene calls are TRBV7-2 and TRBJ1-1; no clear D. The CDR3 is made up of 16 amino acids. Germline CDR1 and CDR2: SGHTA and FQGNSA. Trimming left V 0 bases short and J 4 bases short, with 15 bases between. The CDR3 here is CASSLAPPRVATEAFF. The CDR3 DNA reads TGTGCCAGCAGCTTAGCTCCCCCCCGGGTGGCCACTGAAGCTTTCTTT.

The chain uses TRBV28 and TRBJ2-3; 9 positions match TRBD2. The CDR3 is 17 residues long. The germline CDR1 and CDR2 sequences are MDHEN and SYDVKM. V shed 4 bases and J 0 bases; nucleotides not matched to a gene: 8. The CDR3 is CASSSLAGFPSTDTQYF. The CDR3 DNA reads TGTGCCAGCAGTTCCCTAGCGGGGTTCCCTAGCACAGATACGCAGTATTTT.

In regard to this clone: This sequence may be a read error, since a much larger clone differs from it by one base. V gene TRBV19 combines with J gene TRBJ1-4; unclear D gene. This CDR3 region has 11 residues. CDR1 LNHDA and CDR2 SQIVND come from the germline V gene (reference sequence). Deletions cut 8 bases from V and 11 bases from J, with 12 bases between. CDR3 region: CASASREKLFF. The CDR3 bases are TGTGCCAGTGCCTCACGGGAGAAACTGTTTTTT.

In regard to this clone: The same CDR3 can be traced to other DNA sequences in this sample. V usage is TRBV11-3 and J usage is TRBJ1-1; no definite D call. There are 12 residues in the CDR3. The germline V and J ends were trimmed by 8 bases and 0 bases, with 7 bases remaining between them. CDR1 and CDR2 from the germline V gene are SGHNT and YENEEA. For the CDR3, the DNA is TGTGCCAGCTCGCCCATGAACACTGAAGCTTTCTTT. Protein product: CASSPMNTEAFF.

The rearrangement uses TRBV6-5 and TRBJ1-4; D uncertain. V lost 2 bases and J 0 bases, leaving 4 bases between the germline ends. CDR3 length: 14 amino acids. Germline-derived CDR1 and CDR2 are MNHEY and SVGAGI. The CDR3 protein is CASSYGSTNEKLFF. The CDR3 DNA follows: TGTGCCAGCAGTTACGGATCAACTAATGAAAAACTGTTTTTT.

The rearrangement links TRBV9 to TRBJ2-1, with D hard to call. This CDR3 comprises 15 residues. Per the germline V gene, CDR1 is SGDLS and CDR2 is YYNGEE. V gave up 6 bases and J gave up 0 bases, with 13 bases separating them. CDR3 nucleotide sequence: TGTGCCAGCACCCCCGAGGCACCCTCCTACAATGAGCAGTTCTTC. Encoded protein: CASTPEAPSYNEQFF.

The chain links TRBV11-2 to TRBJ1-1; D gene unclear. Germline CDR1 is SGHAT and CDR2 is FQNNGV. The CDR3 has 15 amino acids. The V end lost 5 bases, the J end lost 0 bases, and 13 bases lay between the germline ends. The CDR3, as DNA: TGTGCCAGCAGCCTTCAAACATCAGTGAACACTGAAGCTTTCTTT. Translating gives CASSLQTSVNTEAFF. The whole variable domain, filled in from reference TRBV11-2 and TRBJ1-1, reads EAGVAQSPRYKIIEKRQSVAFWCNPISGHATLYWYQQILGQGPKLLIQFQNNGVVDDSQLPKDRFSAERLKGVDSTLKIQPAKLEDSAVYLCASSLQTSVNTEAFFGQGTRLTVV.

The chain couples TRBV28 to TRBJ2-4; 8 bases align to TRBD1. Germline V gives CDR1 MDHEN, CDR2 SYDVKM. Trimming took 6 bases from V and 2 from J; bases not matched to a gene: 9. This CDR3 spans 16 amino acids. CDR3 protein: CASSRDRRLSKNIQYF. The CDR3 coding sequence is TGTGCCAGCAGCAGGGACAGGCGTTTATCCAAAAACATTCAGTACTTC.

The chain carries TRBV10-3 and TRBJ2-1, with TRBD1 matching 10 bases. The germline gives CDR1 ENHRY, CDR2 SYGVKD. The CDR3 is 13 residues long. V dropped 6 bases and J dropped 6; count of bases not matched to a gene: 2. The CDR3 DNA reads as TGTGCCATCAGAAGGACAGGGGGCAATGAGCAGTTCTTC. This gives the protein CAIRRTGGNEQFF.

The chain carries TRBV27 and TRBJ1-5; a weak D match, TRBD1 (6 bases). Trimming stripped 1 base from V and 7 bases from J, with 20 bases between. The CDR3 consists of 17 residues. Germline assignment: CDR1 MNHEY and CDR2 SMNVEV (reference sequence). The DNA of the CDR3 is TGTGCCAGCAGTTTATGGGTTGGGGGCGCGGAAAGGCAGCCCCAGCATTTT. Amino acids: CASSLWVGGAERQPQHF.

The rearrangement links TRBV5-1 to TRBJ1-1; D remains unclear. Germline CDR1 and CDR2: SGHRS and YFSETQ. CDR3 length: 13 residues. Trimming left V 4 bases short and J 0 bases short, with 7 bases between. CDR3 coding DNA: TGCGCCAGCAGCAACCAAGTGAACACTGAAGCTTTCTTT. Amino acids: CASSNQVNTEAFF.

This clone occurred a few times. J is TRBJ2-3 and V is TRBV25-1; perhaps TRBD2 as D (6 bases). The CDR3 length is 15 residues. Looked up from germline, CDR1 is MGHDK and CDR2 is SYGVNS. V was shortened by 5 bases and J by 3 bases, with 15 bases between the two germline ends. The DNA for the CDR3 is TGTGCCAGCAGTAGGACGGGAGAGGGGACAGATACGCAGTATTTT. Its translation: CASSRTGEGTDTQYF.

This clone occurred once. V usage is TRBV7-2 and J usage is TRBJ2-7; D not resolved. The CDR3 runs to 15 residues. The V gene's germline CDR1 is SGHTA and CDR2 FQGNSA. The V end was cut by 1 base, the J end by 4 bases, with 14 bases between. For the CDR3, the DNA is TGTGCCAGCAGCTTAGTTGGCAGTAACCCTTACGAGCAGTACTTC. It codes for CASSLVGSNPYEQYF.

V gene TRBV5-8 combines with J gene TRBJ1-2, with TRBD1 as a possible D gene (5 bases). From germline, CDR1 is SGHTS and CDR2 YDEGEE. CDR3 length equals 16 residues. V gave up 0 bases and J gave up 0 bases, with 12 bases separating them. CDR3 sequence (DNA): TGTGCCAGCAGCTTGGAGGGGACCCTTACTAACTATGGCTACACCTTC. Translation: CASSLEGTLTNYGYTF.

CDR3: CASSQGSHEQYF. CDR3 DNA: TGTGCCAGCAGTCAGGGTTCGCACGAGCAGTACTTC. The gene calls are TRBV27 and TRBJ2-7; D perhaps matches TRBD1 (5 bases). Trimming pared 5 bases from V and 5 bases from J, leaving 10 bases between. The CDR3 runs to 12 residues. CDR1 and CDR2 from the germline V gene are MNHEY and SMNVEV (reference sequence).

This clone was observed once. The chain links TRBV27 to TRBJ2-3; TRBD2 agrees at 8 bases. CDR3 size: 18 residues. The V segment lost 6 bases and the J segment 4 bases; nucleotides outside the gene matches: 18. Germline V gives CDR1 MNHEY, CDR2 SMNVEV (reference sequence). CDR3 nucleotide sequence: TGTGCCAGCAGCGGACGGTTGGGCGTTGCGGGAGGTTCAGATACGCAGTATTTT. Amino acids: CASSGRLGVAGGSDTQYF.

The rearrangement uses TRBV4-3 and TRBJ2-3; the D is unclear. Trimming removed 0 bases from V and 1 base from J, with 11 bases in between. The CDR3 contains 16 residues. Germline values: CDR1 LGHNA, CDR2 YSLEER. The CDR3 sequence is CASSQDDYLRTDTQYF. CDR3 nucleotide sequence: TGCGCCAGCAGCCAAGACGATTACCTCCGCACAGATACGCAGTATTTT.